The entry below describes one TCR beta chain. Its cognate antigen has yet to be identified. The sample holds no much larger clone one base away, and base qualities are not on file. The CDR3 holds 14 amino acids from the cysteine to the phenylalanine. The CDR3 DNA has 42 bases and is translated from base 1. Trimming leaves V shorter by 6 bases and J shorter by 9 bases, with the junction holding 7 bases beyond the gene matches. The germline V gene sets CDR1 to KGHSH and CDR2 to LQKENI. Instrument used: Illumina NovaSeq 6000. Using 5'RACE with constant-segment primers, TCRalpha and TCRbeta cDNA libraries were constructed, with sample barcodes and unique molecular identifiers added in the process. RNA was extracted from every sample with Trizol reagent. The libraries were amplified in two PCR steps, and the second step added a second sample barcode and Illumina TruSeq adapters. Sequencing of the libraries was done on an Illumina NovaSeq, producing 2 x 150 bp paired-end reads. The authors' pipeline ran thus. Reads were demultiplexed and collapsed into UMI-guided consensus sequences with migec v1.2.7. Using mixcr v2.1.11, the UMI consensuses were aligned to TRA and TRB V and J templates and assembled into clonotypes. Expanded or contracted clonotypes were those called significant by both edgeR and NoisET, with noise models trained on biological replicates. For edgeR calls, the thresholds were a false discovery rate-adjusted p below 0.01 and a log2 fold-change of 1. As an exploratory analysis of dynamics, max-normalized trajectories of the 1000 most abundant clonotypes were examined with PCA combined with hierarchical clustering. Each responding clone was given a CD4 or CD8 phenotype based on the CD4+ and CD8+ repertoires, which had been sequenced separately. TCRdb trimmed the raw reads at Q25, called clones with MiXCR and kept productive beta chains. Records with the same CDR3 protein are collapsed into one entry carrying the most frequent genes and DNA. Clone size and V and J calls follow TCRdb, not the original study. The sample table shows around 370,000 distinct CDR3 sequences, and around 20% are seen once. The ten biggest clones cover around 12% of the sample.

Ficoll-Paque density gradient centrifugation was the method used to isolate PBMCs. This record belongs to a study of T-cell memory formation after mild COVID-19 (dated by TCRdb to the early 2020s). Background on the whole study: TCR sequence clusters from the two donors were largely donor specific. In a couple of donors, T-cell clones that expanded and contracted after mild COVID-19 were tracked by sequencing TCRalpha and TCRbeta repertoires over time. The cohort comprised two young, previously healthy adult volunteers, one female and one male.

General findings and caveats noted by the study authors: Balanced CD4/CD8 phenotypes were observed for clones contracting from day 15 to 85, whereas a bias towards CD4+ was observed for a second wave of clones expanding from day 15 to 37. Some responding clones were detected in pre-infection memory, which suggested that pre-existing cross-reactive memory T cells had joined the SARS-CoV-2 response. SARS-CoV-2 specificity of the second-wave clones peaking on day 37 was not confirmed. Contracting CD4+ clones appeared mostly in the CM and EM memory subsets, whereas CD8+ clones were enriched in EMRA. Only two mild cases were covered by the study, and larger cohorts that include severe cases with pre-infection samples were considered necessary.

Material: PBMCs or a T cell subset sorted from them (not recorded which). Rearrangement joined TRBV18 to TRBJ1-6, with 8 bases aligning to TRBD1. The sequence derives from an adult woman who had mild COVID-19 (a few samples of this study predate the infection). The sample titles of this study are shuffled in the database, so cell type and time point are left out; the donor was told from shared clones. The DNA reads TGTGCCAGCTCCCCGGGACAGGCTACTTCACCCCTCCACTTT. It specifies CASSPGQATSPLHF.